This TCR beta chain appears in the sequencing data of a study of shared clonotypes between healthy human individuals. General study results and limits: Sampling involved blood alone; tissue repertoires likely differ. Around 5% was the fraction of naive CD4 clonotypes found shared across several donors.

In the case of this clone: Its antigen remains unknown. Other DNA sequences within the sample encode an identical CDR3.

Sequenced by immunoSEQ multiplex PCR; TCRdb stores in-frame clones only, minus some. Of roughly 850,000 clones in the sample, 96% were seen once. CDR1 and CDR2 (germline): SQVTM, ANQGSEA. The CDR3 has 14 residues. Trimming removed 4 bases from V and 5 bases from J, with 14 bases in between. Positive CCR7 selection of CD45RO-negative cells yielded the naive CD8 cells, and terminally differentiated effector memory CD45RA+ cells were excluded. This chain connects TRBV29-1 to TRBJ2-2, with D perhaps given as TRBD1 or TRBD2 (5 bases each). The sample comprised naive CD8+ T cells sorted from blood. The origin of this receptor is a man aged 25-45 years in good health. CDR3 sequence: CSVVGQGRTGELFF. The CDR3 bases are TGCAGCGTTGTAGGGCAGGGACGGACCGGGGAGCTGTTTTTT.